Only a few counts were recorded for the clone carrying this T cell receptor beta chain. These data come from a study of T cells after yellow fever vaccination. TCRdb recomputed calls from the 5' RACE reads with MiXCR, one row per CDR3 protein. The sample lists about 370,000 distinct CDR3 sequences; roughly 12% were seen once. The CDR3 contains 12 residues. With 3 bases removed from V and 3 bases from J, the gap between germline ends came to 9 bases. The germline CDR1 and CDR2 sequences are DFQATT and SNEGSKA (reference sequence). This TCR derives from a young man who received the YFV17D yellow fever vaccine. Specimen: PBMCs, collected on the day of the first yellow fever vaccination. The rearrangement links TRBV20-1 to TRBJ2-7; D might be TRBD2 (5 bases). The CDR3, as DNA: TGCAGTGCTAGCGGGGTAATCTACGAGCAGTACTTC. Translating it yields CSASGVIYEQYF.